The clone carrying this T cell receptor beta chain was seen at least ten times. What it binds is not known. The data originate from a study of T cell repertoires in cytomegalovirus infection. Germline CDR1 SNHLY, CDR2 FYNNEI. The CDR3 extends over 16 amino acids. V lost 7 bases and J 2 bases, leaving 15 bases between the germline ends. TCRdb used MiXCR to reprocess the reads, holding one entry per CDR3 protein. The data hold roughly 45,000 distinct CDR3 sequences, with 20% to 25% observed a single time. The V and J genes are TRBV2 and TRBJ2-6, with D possibly being TRBD2 (5 bases). Specimen: PBMCs, sequenced either directly or after in vitro stimulation (not recorded which). The TCR sequence derives from a human donor in good health (CMV status not recorded). Some clones in this sample may be carry-over from other donors' samples. The CDR3 spells CASNLYWTAGANVLTF. As DNA, the CDR3 is TGTGCCAGCAACTTGTATTGGACTGCTGGGGCCAACGTCCTGACTTTC.